The 7 T cell receptor beta chains below come from one sample, sequenced in a study of T cells in Graves' hyperthyroidism and ophthalmopathy. RNA transcripts provided the source from which TCR beta CDR3 regions were amplified. During a first-round RT-PCR of the TCR CDR3, the HTBI primer set was used. MiXCR, applied by TCRdb to the multiplex PCR reads, yields one record per CDR3 protein. The data contain some 690,000 distinct CDR3 sequences, 15% to 20% of them seen just once; the ten biggest clones take up around 15%. The sample comprised blood. The receptors stem from a middle-aged man with Graves' hyperthyroidism.

The genes are TRBV4-1 and TRBJ2-7; tentatively, D is TRBD1 (5 bases). The germline V gene encodes CDR1 MGHRA and CDR2 YSYEKL. Trimming shortened V by 2 bases and J by 0 bases, and 8 bases separated the two germline ends. The CDR3 totals 14 residues. This CDR3 reads CASSQFTGSYEQYF. In DNA form, the CDR3 reads TGCGCCAGCAGCCAATTTACAGGCTCCTACGAGCAGTACTTC.

This clonotype has a handful of counts. The rearrangement joins TRBV7-8 to TRBJ2-1, with TRBD1 matching 9 bases. The trim removed 4 bases at V and 5 bases at J, leaving 3 bases unmatched. The CDR3 sequence is 14 residues long. Germline assignment: CDR1 SGHVS and CDR2 FQNEAQ. The chain's CDR3 is CASSSRTGDNEQFF. CDR3 nucleotides: TGTGCCAGCAGCTCTAGGACAGGGGACAATGAGCAGTTCTTC.

This clonotype was seen more than once but under ten times. This chain uses TRBV5-6 with TRBJ2-7, with 8 bases matching TRBD1. With V trimmed by 0 bases and J by 4 bases, 12 bases remained unmatched. The CDR3 contains 17 residues. Germline lookup yields CDR1 SGHDT and CDR2 YYEEEE. The chain's CDR3 is CASSLGAEGQDGYEQYF. CDR3 bases: TGTGCCAGCAGCTTGGGGGCGGAGGGACAGGACGGTTACGAGCAGTACTTC.

The J gene is TRBJ1-1, the V gene TRBV2; 7 nucleotides match TRBD1. Germline trimming cut 5 bases from V and 5 bases from J; bases unmatched to any gene: 5. The CDR3 runs 13 residues. The germline V gene has CDR1 SNHLY and CDR2 FYNNEI. CDR3 residues: CASSSQGETEAFF. In DNA, the CDR3 is TGTGCCAGCAGTTCCCAGGGGGAGACTGAAGCTTTCTTT.

This clonotype has more than one count but fewer than ten. The genes are TRBV4-2 and TRBJ2-1; 7 bases map to TRBD2. After removal of 0 bases from V and 4 bases from J, the junction contained 6 bases not matched to a gene. There are 16 residues in the CDR3. CDR1 is LGHNA, CDR2 YNFKEQ, per germline. CDR3 loop: CASSQDGRGLYNEQFF. The CDR3 region has the DNA TGTGCCAGCAGCCAAGATGGACGGGGACTATACAATGAGCAGTTCTTC.

This clonotype was observed a few times. The V and J genes are TRBV5-1 and TRBJ2-3; perhaps TRBD1 as D (7 bases). The CDR3 spans 16 residues. Germline V CDR1 and CDR2: SGHRS, YFSETQ. V dropped 0 bases and J dropped 4 bases, with 15 bases sitting between them. CDR3 DNA: TGCGCCAGCAGCTTGGAAGGCAGGGGGGTCGCAGATACGCAGTATTTT. It yields the protein CASSLEGRGVADTQYF. The full variable domain, rest sourced from reference TRBV5-1 and TRBJ2-3, is KAGVTQTPRYLIKTRGQQVTLSCSPISGHRSVSWYQQTPGQGLQFLFEYFSETQRNKGNFPGRFSGRQFSNSRSEMNVSTLELGDSALYLCASSLEGRGVADTQYFGPGTRLTVL.

The CDR3 DNA sequence: TGTGCCAGCAGCCAAGATGGGACTTCCTACAATGAGCAGTTCTTC. Translating gives CASSQDGTSYNEQFF. J is TRBJ2-1 and V is TRBV4-2; D is possibly TRBD2 (6 bases). V lost 0 bases and J 1 base, leaving 7 bases between the germline ends. Germline loops: CDR1 LGHNA, CDR2 YNFKEQ. The CDR3 extends over 15 amino acids.